This T cell receptor beta chain was obtained from a study of blood T cell repertoires in COVID-19 (dated by TCRdb to about 2020). The study in broad terms: The collaborator samples originated in the United States, Italy and Spain and spanned the acute and convalescent phases of COVID-19. The sample metadata nearly always contained a de-identified subject ID, COVID-19 status, age in years and sex. The samples were drawn from the first 160 participants of the ongoing ImmuneRACE study and from 1,200 or so subjects provided by 6 global collaborators. The prospective study material was composed of cDNA or gDNA derived from T cells, B-cell-depleted T cells, or PBMCs. Where HLA class I and class II types were available, the types were taken from metadata supplied by the sample provider, not from assay-based typing. The repertoires were made available in a free public database intended to serve as a resource for research on the immune response to SARS-CoV-2. Subjects who had been exposed to COVID-19, were actively infected with it, or had recovered from it provided the deeply sampled blood TCRbeta repertoires that made up the dataset. Study-level results and caveats: Clinical and demographic metadata were provided uncurated, with the amount varying by source and participant.

Counted from cysteine to phenylalanine, this CDR3 has 13 amino acids. CDR3 DNA only is kept here, 39 bases in frame from base 1. V is shortened by 5 bases, J by 4 bases, and the region joining them spans 12 bases. TCRbeta CDR3 regions were amplified from genomic DNA using the immunoSEQ Assay, a bias-controlled multiplex PCR. The original methods were these. Nucleated cell counts per sample were estimated from amplification of reference gene primers within the assay. To quantify the absolute abundance of each unique TCRbeta CDR3 rearrangement, sequence reads were collapsed and filtered. For each sample, productive Simpson clonality was calculated by taking the square root of Simpson's diversity index across productive rearrangements. TCRdb re-hosts the immuneACCESS table, in-frame sequences only. Its copies lack some clones; in the studies checked, an unresolved V gene accounts for under half of them, and the cause for the rest is not known. Clonal size and the V and J genes are those of that table, whereas D and trimming came from the DNA. The sample table records 160,000 or so clones; nearly 80% of these occur just once. Approximately 15% of the sample comes from the top ten.

The collaborating institutions used their own protocols to collect whole blood in K2EDTA tubes. Collaborator samples were shipped for TCRbeta analysis as frozen whole blood, isolated PBMCs, or DNA extracted from either sample type. Concerning this clone itself: What antigen it recognizes has not been identified. No much larger clone is present one base from it, and per-base qualities are unavailable.

The rearrangement joined TRBV12-3 or TRBV12-4 to TRBJ2-7; TRBD2 might be the D gene, on 7 matching bases. Sequencing used peripheral blood. This clonotype was obtained from an elderly woman with acute or convalescent COVID-19. CDR3 protein: CASSRGARYEQYF. The nucleotide sequence reads as follows: TGTGCCAGCAGTCGGGGGGCGAGGTACGAGCAGTACTTC.